The 17 T cell receptor beta chains given below trace back to one sample, sequenced in a study of cytomegalovirus exposure and HLA in healthy donors. Assay: immunoSEQ multiplex PCR; the TCRdb copy retains only in-frame clones and omits some. The sample has around 300,000 clones; 87% are singletons. The sample taken for sequencing was PBMCs. These receptors were obtained from a woman in her thirties in good health and CMV-seropositive.

The chain carries TRBV5-1 and TRBJ2-1, with 10 positions matching TRBD1. The CDR3 extends over 16 amino acids. CDR1 is SGHRS, CDR2 YFSETQ, per germline. V was clipped by 4 bases and J by 3 bases; unmatched bases: 7. CDR3 nucleotide sequence: TGCGCCAGCAGCCCCTACGGGACAGGGGACTACAATGAGCAGTTCTTC. Its protein is CASSPYGTGDYNEQFF.

The chain employs TRBV7-3 and TRBJ2-2; 12 bases map to TRBD2. J gave up 9 bases and V 5 bases, and 10 bases lay outside the gene matches. The length of the CDR3 is 16 residues. Germline V lookup: CDR1 SGHTA, CDR2 FQGTGA. The CDR3 loop reads CASSPSTSGGIRELFF. CDR3 coding DNA: TGTGCCAGCAGCCCCTCGACTAGCGGGGGAATTCGGGAGCTGTTTTTT.

The V gene is TRBV7-2, the J gene TRBJ2-3; D unclear. V lost 3 bases, J lost 3 bases, and 7 bases lay in between. CDR1 is SGHTA and CDR2 is FQGNSA in the germline V gene. The CDR3 totals 13 residues. In nucleotides, the CDR3 is TGTGCCAGCAGCTTTCTCGGGACAGATACGCAGTATTTT. It translates to CASSFLGTDTQYF.

The chain has TRBV15 and TRBJ2-7, with D possibly being TRBD2 (5 bases). Trimming cost V 1 base and J 5 bases, with 9 bases left between them. Germline values: CDR1 LNHNV, CDR2 YYDKDF (reference sequence). The CDR3 is 13 amino acids. DNA of the CDR3: TGTGCCACCAGCAGAGTAGGACTTAACGAGCAGTACTTC. Amino acids: CATSRVGLNEQYF.

The chain combines TRBV5-5 with TRBJ1-2; no definite D call. V was clipped by 0 bases and J by 1 base, with 10 bases between them. The germline gives CDR1 SGHKS, CDR2 YYEKEE (reference sequence). The CDR3 extends over 15 amino acids. The CDR3 spells CASSLVQSFNYGYTF. The CDR3 nucleotides are TGTGCCAGCAGCTTGGTGCAGTCTTTTAACTATGGCTACACCTTC.

This chain uses TRBV27 with TRBJ2-2, with D uncertain. The CDR3 covers 11 residues. V dropped 10 bases and J dropped 5 bases, with 8 bases sitting between them. The germline gives CDR1 MNHEY, CDR2 SMNVEV (reference sequence). The CDR3 here is CATSRTGELFF. CDR3 coding DNA: TGTGCCACCTCTCGTACCGGGGAGCTGTTTTTT.

The chain is built from TRBV6-5 and TRBJ2-1; D may be TRBD2 (5 bases). Germline V gene data show CDR1 as MNHEY and CDR2 as SVGAGI. This CDR3 has 14 residues. DNA of the CDR3: TGTGCTACCACGCGGGCGGGTTCATACAATGAGCAGTTCTTC. Protein sequence: CATTRAGSYNEQFF.

The sample holds one count of this clone. The chain is built from TRBV18 and TRBJ1-1, with 8 bases fitting TRBD1. The J segment lost 5 bases and the V segment lost 3 bases, leaving 5 bases of the junction unmatched. Germline loops: CDR1 KGHSH, CDR2 LQKENI. This CDR3 is built from 14 residues. Written as DNA, the CDR3 is TGTGCCAGCTCACCGTCACAGGGGGGGACTGAAGCTTTCTTT. This codes for CASSPSQGGTEAFF.

V usage is TRBV7-9 and J usage is TRBJ1-2, with 7 bases lining up with TRBD1. This CDR3 contains 13 residues. The germline V gene has CDR1 SEHNR and CDR2 FQNEAQ (reference sequence). J was trimmed by 8 bases and V by 4 bases; bases with no gene match: 7. CDR3 nucleotide sequence: TGTGCCAGCAGCTCGGGGACAGTCTTGGGCTACACCTTC. It specifies CASSSGTVLGYTF. The full variable domain, in which reference TRBV7-9 and TRBJ1-2 provide the parts outside the CDR3, is DTGVSQNPRHKITKRGQNVTFRCDPISEHNRLYWYRQTLGQGPEFLTYFQNEAQLEKSRLLSDRFSAERPKGSFSTLEIQRTEQGDSAMYLCASSSGTVLGYTFGSGTRLTVV.

Of note for this clone: Other DNA sequences in this sample translate to the same CDR3. The V call is TRBV25-1, the J call TRBJ1-2; D is ambiguous. CDR1 and CDR2 (germline): MGHDK, SYGVNS. Trimming left V 1 base short and J 8 bases short, with 5 bases between. The CDR3 sequence is 11 residues long. CDR3 loop: CASSELEGYTF. CDR3 DNA: TGTGCCAGCAGTGAATTAGAGGGCTACACCTTC.

This clone was detected only once. V is TRBV6-4 and J is TRBJ2-5; 8 positions match TRBD2. CDR3 length: 15 residues. The V gene end was trimmed by 5 bases and the J gene end by 1 base; junction bases not matched to a gene: 6. Germline V lookup: CDR1 MRHNA, CDR2 SNTAGT. Here the CDR3 DNA reads TGTGCCAGCAGTTTGGCGGGAGGCGCCCAAGAGACCCAGTACTTC. Its protein is CASSLAGGAQETQYF.

This clone was picked up one time. This chain uses TRBV29-1 with TRBJ2-1; unclear D gene. CDR1 and CDR2 (germline): SQVTM, ANQGSEA. Trimming cost V 8 bases and J 5 bases, with 7 bases left between them. CDR3 length: 10 residues. This CDR3 is CSIGNNEQFF. The CDR3 bases are TGCAGCATTGGCAACAATGAGCAGTTCTTC.

The chain links TRBV28 to TRBJ1-2; 8 bases are shared with TRBD1. V shed 7 bases and J 7 bases; nucleotides not matched to a gene: 5. Looked up from germline, CDR1 is MDHEN and CDR2 is SYDVKM. CDR3 size: 12 residues. The CDR3 DNA follows: TGTGCCAGCACGCAGGGGGCATCTGGCTACACCTTC. Amino acid sequence: CASTQGASGYTF.

The V gene is TRBV5-4, the J gene TRBJ2-5; 7 bases agree with TRBD1. Germline loops: CDR1 SGHNT, CDR2 YYREEE (reference sequence). This CDR3 comprises 14 residues. Trimming cost V 1 base and J 2 bases; bases outside gene matches: 2. CDR3 DNA sequence: TGTGCCAGCAGCTTGAACAGGGGTCAAGAGACCCAGTACTTC. Its translation is CASSLNRGQETQYF.

This clone has only one observation. The V gene is TRBV19, the J gene TRBJ2-7; D might be TRBD1 or TRBD2, each matching 5 bases. V was cut by 7 bases and J by 6 bases, with 19 bases left in between. CDR1 and CDR2 (germline): LNHDA, SQIVND (reference sequence). The CDR3 is 14 residues long. The CDR3 DNA is TGTGCCAGTACCCCGGGACCAAGGTCGCTCGAGCAGTACTTC. Its protein is CASTPGPRSLEQYF.

J is TRBJ1-5 and V is TRBV19; no clear D gene. Germline values: CDR1 LNHDA, CDR2 SQIVND (reference sequence). V lost 5 bases and J 0 bases, leaving 14 bases between the germline ends. The CDR3 runs to 16 residues. CDR3 amino acids: CASSPIRLDSNQPQHF. The CDR3 nucleotides read TGTGCCAGTAGTCCTATCCGATTGGATAGCAATCAGCCCCAGCATTTT.

The chain combines TRBV2 with TRBJ1-5, with 7 bases lining up with TRBD1. J lost 0 bases, V lost 2 bases, and 4 bases had no gene match. CDR1 SNHLY and CDR2 FYNNEI come from the germline V gene. This CDR3 has 16 amino acids. CDR3 amino acids: CASSELQGNSNQPQHF. DNA of the CDR3: TGTGCCAGCAGTGAATTACAGGGGAATAGCAATCAGCCCCAGCATTTT. Based on the CDR3 plus reference TRBV2 and TRBJ1-5, the full variable domain is EPEVTQTPSHQVTQMGQEVILRCVPISNHLYFYWYRQILGQKVEFLVSFYNNEISEKSEIFDDQFSVERPDGSNFTLKIRSTKLEDSAMYFCASSELQGNSNQPQHFGDGTRLSIL.